This note documents a single T cell receptor beta chain sequence. Antigen specificity is unknown. TCR beta CDR3 region amplification was performed from RNA transcripts. First-round RT-PCR with HTBI primers amplified the TCR CDR3 region. TCRdb reanalysed the multiplex PCR reads using MiXCR and keeps one entry per CDR3 protein. The sample lists fewer than 450,000 distinct CDR3 sequences, 11% to 15% occurring once. The source of the sample is a study of T cells in Graves' hyperthyroidism and ophthalmopathy. Findings and caveats of the study: Most thyroid clonotypes expanded above 0.001 were also detected in blood. Before onset, by a median of around six months, the model predicted ophthalmopathy.

Germline CDR1 reads SNHLY; CDR2 reads FYNNEI. The CDR3 is 14 amino acids. Trimming stripped 6 bases from V and 1 base from J, with 12 bases between. V is TRBV2 and J is TRBJ1-1; D is uncertain. The receptor's source is a man in his fifties or sixties with Graves' ophthalmopathy. The sample was blood. CDR3 residues: CASRPHSQNTEAFF. In nucleotides, the CDR3 is TGTGCCAGCAGACCCCATTCCCAGAACACTGAAGCTTTCTTT.